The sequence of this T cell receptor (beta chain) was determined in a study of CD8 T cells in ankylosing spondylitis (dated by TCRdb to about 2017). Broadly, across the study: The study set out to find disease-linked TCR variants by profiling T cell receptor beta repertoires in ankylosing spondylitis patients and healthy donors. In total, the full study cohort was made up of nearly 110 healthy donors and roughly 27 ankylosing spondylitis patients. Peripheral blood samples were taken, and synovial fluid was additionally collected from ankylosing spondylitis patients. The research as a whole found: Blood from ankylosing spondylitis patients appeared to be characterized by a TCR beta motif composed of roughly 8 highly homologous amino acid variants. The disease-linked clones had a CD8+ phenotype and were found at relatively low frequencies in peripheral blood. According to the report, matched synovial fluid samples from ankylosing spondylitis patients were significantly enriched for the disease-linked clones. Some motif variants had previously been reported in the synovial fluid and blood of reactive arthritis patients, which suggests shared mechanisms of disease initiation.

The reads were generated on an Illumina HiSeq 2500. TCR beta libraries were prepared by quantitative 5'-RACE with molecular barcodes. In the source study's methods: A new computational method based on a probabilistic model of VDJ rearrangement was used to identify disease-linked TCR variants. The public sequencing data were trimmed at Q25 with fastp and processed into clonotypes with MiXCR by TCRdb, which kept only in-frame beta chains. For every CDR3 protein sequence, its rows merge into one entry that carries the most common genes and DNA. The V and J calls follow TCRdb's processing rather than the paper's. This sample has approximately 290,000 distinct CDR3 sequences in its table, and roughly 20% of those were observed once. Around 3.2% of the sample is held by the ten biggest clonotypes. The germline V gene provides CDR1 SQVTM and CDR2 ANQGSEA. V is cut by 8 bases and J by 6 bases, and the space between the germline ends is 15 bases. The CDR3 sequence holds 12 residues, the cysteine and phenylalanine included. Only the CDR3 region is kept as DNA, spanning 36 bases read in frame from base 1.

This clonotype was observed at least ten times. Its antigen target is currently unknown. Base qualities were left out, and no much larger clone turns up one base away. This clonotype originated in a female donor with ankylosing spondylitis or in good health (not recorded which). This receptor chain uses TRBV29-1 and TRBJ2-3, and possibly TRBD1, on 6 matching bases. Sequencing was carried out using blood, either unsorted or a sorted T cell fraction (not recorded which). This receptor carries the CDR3 CSPGDGRDTQYF. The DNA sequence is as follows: TGCAGCCCAGGGGATGGACGGGATACGCAGTATTTT.